This TCR beta chain comes out of a study of blood T cell repertoires in COVID-19. Overall study context: Whether acute or convalescent, the COVID-19 samples came from the United States, Italy and Spain. PBMCs, B-cell-depleted T cells, or T cells provided the cDNA or gDNA that made up the material.

In the study's own analysis: It was from reference gene primer amplification that nucleated cell counts were estimated. Libraries were prepared by immunoSEQ multiplex PCR; TCRdb keeps only in-frame clonotypes and omits some of them. The DNA gave D and trimming, while V, J and clone size come from that table. The sample includes around 280,000 clones, approximately 83% seen only once; the top ten take 2% to 2.5%. Trimming shortened V by 7 bases and J by 4 bases, and 19 bases separated the two germline ends. CDR1 and CDR2 from the germline V gene are MDHEN and SYDVKM. The CDR3 extends over 15 amino acids.

Sequencing input: peripheral blood. The J gene is TRBJ2-5, the V gene TRBV28; D might be TRBD2 (7 bases). The sequence was obtained from a woman aged 25 to 39 who had recovered from COVID-19. In DNA form, the CDR3 reads TGTGCCAGCAATCCCGAGGGGGAGGGGCGAGAGACCCAGTACTTC. Translation: CASNPEGEGRETQYF.